This TCR beta chain was found in a study of blood T cell repertoires in COVID-19 (dated by TCRdb to between 2020 and 2021). With regard to the full study: Collaborator samples came from the United States, Italy and Spain and covered acute and convalescent phases of COVID-19. The prospective study material was composed of cDNA or gDNA derived from T cells, B-cell-depleted T cells, or PBMCs. Subjects who had been exposed to COVID-19, were actively infected with it, or had recovered from it provided the deeply sampled blood TCRbeta repertoires that made up the dataset. A freely available public database, intended as a resource for researchers studying the immune response to SARS-CoV-2, is where the repertoires were released. The samples were drawn from the first 160 participants of the ongoing ImmuneRACE study and from 1,200 or so subjects provided by 6 global collaborators. Sample metadata almost always included a de-identified subject ID, COVID-19 status, age in years and sex. Where HLA class I and class II types were available, the types were taken from metadata supplied by the sample provider, not from assay-based typing. Study-wide findings and limitations: The quantity of clinical and demographic metadata differed by source and by participant and was supplied without curation.

Each collaborating institution followed its own protocols to collect whole blood in K2EDTA tubes. For TCRbeta analysis, collaborator samples were shipped as frozen whole blood, as isolated PBMCs, or as DNA extracted from either sample type. Comment on this clone: Its target antigen remains unknown. The sample holds no much larger clone one base away, and base qualities are not on file.

Trimming takes 10 bases from V and 9 bases from J, and the germline ends sit 15 bases apart. CDR1 and CDR2 are drawn from the germline V gene (reference sequence): MNHNY, SVGAGI. The CDR3 starts with the cysteine, ends with the phenylalanine, and has 11 residues. Only CDR3 DNA remains: 33 bases, in frame from the first base. TCRbeta CDR3 regions were amplified from genomic DNA by means of the immunoSEQ Assay, a bias-controlled multiplex PCR. On the authors' methods: The number of nucleated cells in each sample was estimated from the amplification of reference gene primers within the assay. To quantify the absolute abundance of each unique TCRbeta CDR3 rearrangement, sequence reads were collapsed and filtered. Productive Simpson clonality was computed per sample as the square root of Simpson's diversity index over productive rearrangements. Imported from immuneACCESS, the table was reduced by TCRdb to in-frame sequences with V and J called. These copies leave out some clones; in studies compared against another copy, an unresolved V gene accounts for under half, and the cause of the remainder is not known. That table furnishes V, J and clone size, whereas the DNA furnished D and trimming. The sample data list over 45,000 clones, and about four fifths of these were observed just once. The top ten hold about 6.2% of the sample.

Sequenced material: peripheral blood. The receptor was isolated from a human donor in a cohort sampled during active or convalescent COVID-19. The V gene is TRBV6-6 and the J gene is TRBJ2-5; possibly the D gene is TRBD2, per 6 matching bases. The CDR3 is CATLGGQAQYF. The nucleotide sequence reads as follows: TGTGCCACGTTGGGGGGTCAGGCCCAGTACTTC.